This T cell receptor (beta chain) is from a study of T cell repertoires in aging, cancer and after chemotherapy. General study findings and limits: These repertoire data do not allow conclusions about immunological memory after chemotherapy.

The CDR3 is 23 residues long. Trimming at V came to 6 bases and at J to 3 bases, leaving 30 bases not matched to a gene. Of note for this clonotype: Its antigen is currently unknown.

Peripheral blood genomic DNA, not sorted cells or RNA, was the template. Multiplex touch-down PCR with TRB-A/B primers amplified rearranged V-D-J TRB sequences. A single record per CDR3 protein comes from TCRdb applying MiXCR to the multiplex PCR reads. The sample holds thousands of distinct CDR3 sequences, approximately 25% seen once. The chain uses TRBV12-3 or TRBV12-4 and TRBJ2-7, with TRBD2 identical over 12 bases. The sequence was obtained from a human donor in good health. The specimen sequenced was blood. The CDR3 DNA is TGTGCCAGCAGCCACCATTCTCACTTCTCCTTCAACGGGACTAGCGGGCGTAACTACGAGCAGTACTTC. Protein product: CASSHHSHFSFNGTSGRNYEQYF.